This T cell receptor (beta chain) originates from a study of blood T cells in healthy people across ages (dated by TCRdb to the mid-2010s). In terms of the full investigation: In model experiments, template switching captured roughly one uniquely barcoded TCR beta cDNA molecule for every two T cells. To track age-related changes in TCR beta repertoire diversity, the study relied on deep sequencing normalized with unique cDNA molecular identifiers. The donors were divided into four age groups: young (average approximately 17 years), middle-aged (about 41), aged (62) and long-lived (roughly 86). Donors of different ages were randomly distributed across sequencing lanes to avoid experimental bias. Two additional independent replicas of 1 million unique cDNA reads from the same blood draw were analyzed for two donors (one aged 18 to 30 and one aged 80 or older). General findings and caveats noted by the study authors: As age increased, observed TCR beta diversity per million T cells dropped in a roughly linear way, and a significant reduction was already evident by age about 40. Total diversity estimates from one million sequenced T cells were considered lower bounds and underestimates. Bulk unsorted PBMC profiling prevented conclusive comparison of naive and antigen-experienced compartments. Compared with the aged group, more naive CD4+ T cells, fewer expanded clones and increased TCR diversity were shown by the long-lived group, suggesting age selection. There was a strong correlation between observed TCR beta diversity and the percentage of naive T cells measured by flow cytometry. The CMV infection status of donors was not known, potentially confounding age-related changes in expanded clonotypes.

The CDR3 holds 17 amino acids from the cysteine to the phenylalanine. CDR3 DNA only is kept here, 51 bases in frame from base 1. CDR1 and CDR2, looked up from the germline V gene, are SGHDT and YYEEEE. V is clipped by 3 bases and J by 2 bases, and the sequence between their germline boundaries is 19 bases long. Systemically healthy Caucasian individuals from Russia, around 39 in total and aged roughly 6 to 90 years, were included as donors. Around 10 milliliters of peripheral blood were drawn from each donor into EDTA-treated Vacutainer tubes. Ficoll-Paque density-gradient centrifugation was used to isolate PBMCs, with at least 6 million obtained per sample. Total RNA, at least 6 micrograms per sample, was extracted from PBMCs with Trizol reagent. Naive CD45RAhigh/CD27high T cell percentages were measured by flow cytometry on a PBMC aliquot from every donor. Details on this clonotype: It lacks a known antigen. It has no much larger one-base neighbor in the sample; base qualities were not kept.

Preparation of the library involved 5' RACE. The listed sequencing device is Illumina HiSeq 2500. A second PCR of 7 to 11 cycles was run with a J-beta primer mix and a sample-barcoded 5' primer. A unique molecular identifier was introduced onto each TCR beta cDNA molecule by a template-switch 5' adaptor carrying 12 random nucleotides. Each sample yielded at least 2.5 million CDR3-containing paired-end reads. First-strand cDNA was synthesized from all RNA with the Mint cDNA synthesis kit, primed by a TRBC-specific oligonucleotide. Following uracil-DNA glycosylase treatment, all cDNA underwent a first 18-cycle PCR with the universal primers M1SS and BC2_uni_R. As for the authors' bioinformatics: Normalization of each sample was performed by random selection of 1 million high-quality reads, each carrying a distinct molecular identifier. Reads sharing molecular identifiers were discarded rather than binned into consensus sequences. MiTCR, run with a Q25 quality threshold and the strictest error-elimination algorithm, handled CDR3 identification, clonotype clustering and error correction. Lower-bound total TCR beta diversity was estimated with a nonparametric unseen species model using Euler transformation. TCRdb reanalyzed the raw reads on its own, using fastp at Q25 for trimming and MiXCR for clone calling, and kept in-frame beta chains. Each entry merges the rows of one CDR3 protein and shows their most common DNA and genes. The V and J calls here are based on TCRdb, not the publication. This sample holds 800,000 to 1,000,000 distinct CDR3 sequences; approximately 49% were observed only once. Roughly 13% of the sample is taken by the ten largest.

Material: blood. The chain is assembled from TRBV5-6 and TRBJ2-3; the D gene may be TRBD1 or TRBD2, since each aligns over 5 bases. The sequence was obtained from a man aged 25 to 40 in good health. The DNA reads as follows: TGTGCCAGCAGCTCCCCCTTAGACAGCGGCAACACAGATACGCAGTATTTT. Its protein product is CASSSPLDSGNTDTQYF.